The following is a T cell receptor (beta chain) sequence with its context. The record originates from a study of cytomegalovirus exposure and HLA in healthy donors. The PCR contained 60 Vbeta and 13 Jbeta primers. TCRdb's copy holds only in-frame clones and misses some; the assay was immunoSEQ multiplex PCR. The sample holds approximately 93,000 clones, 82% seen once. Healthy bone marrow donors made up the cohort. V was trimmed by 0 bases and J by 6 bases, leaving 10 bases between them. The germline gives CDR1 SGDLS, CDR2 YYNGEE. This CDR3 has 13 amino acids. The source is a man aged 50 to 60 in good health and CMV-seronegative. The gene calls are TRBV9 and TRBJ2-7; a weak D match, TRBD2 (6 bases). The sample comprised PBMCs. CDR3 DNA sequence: TGTGCCAGCAGCGTAGTGGAGGGGCGCGAGCAGTACTTC. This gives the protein CASSVVEGREQYF. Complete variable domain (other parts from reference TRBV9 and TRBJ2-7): DSGVTQTPKHLITATGQRVTLRCSPRSGDLSVYWYQQSLDQGLQFLIQYYNGEERAKGNILERFSAQQFPDLHSELNLSSLELGDSALYFCASSVVEGREQYFGPGTRLTVT.